This is a list of T cell receptor beta chains from one sample in a study of OX40 agonist ivuxolimab in advanced cancers. TCRdb's table, derived via immunoSEQ multiplex PCR, lists solely in-frame clones and lacks some. Of fewer than 45,000 clones in the sample, around 90% were seen once. The material sequenced was CD4+ or CD8+ T cells sorted from blood, taken in a trial of the OX40 agonist ivuxolimab. Receptor source: an adult with an advanced solid tumor such as melanoma, head and neck, liver or kidney cancer. Each CDR3 is given with its conserved first and last residue. Fields, in order: clone size, D gene, J gene, V gene, CDR3 protein, CDR3 DNA. A D gene is named only where the DNA matches it firmly. The listing skips clone size in some rows; elsewhere it reads once, few, many or a size class.

>NA|TRBD2|TRBJ2-1|TRBV4-2
CASSSGGFYNEQFF
TGTGCCAGCAGCTCCGGGGGGTTTTACAATGAGCAGTTCTTC
>NA|NA|TRBJ1-6|TRBV28
CASSLWGTRNFGSPLHF
TGTGCCAGCAGCCTTTGGGGCACGAGGAATTTTGGTTCACCCCTCCACTTT
>once|NA|TRBJ1-1|TRBV7-9
CASSSGREPRGAFF
TGTGCCAGCAGCTCCGGCCGGGAACCCCGAGGGGCTTTCTTT
>once|NA|TRBJ1-1|TRBV29-1
CSVEDTVTEAFF
TGCAGCGTTGAAGACACAGTAACCGAAGCTTTCTTT
>NA|NA|TRBJ2-4|TRBV2
CASSWGSGAKNIQYF
TGTGCCAGCAGTTGGGGGAGTGGAGCCAAAAACATTCAGTACTTC
>NA|NA|TRBJ1-1|TRBV27
CASSLSNGFAEAFF
TGTGCCAGCAGTTTATCGAACGGTTTTGCTGAAGCTTTCTTT
>once|TRBD2|TRBJ2-7|TRBV6-6
CASSLTSGNTYEQYF
TGTGCCAGCAGTTTAACTAGCGGGAATACCTACGAGCAGTACTTC
>NA|TRBD2|TRBJ2-7|TRBV27
CASTQGTSGGSYEQYF
TGTGCCAGCACCCAAGGGACTAGCGGGGGAAGCTACGAGCAGTACTTC
>NA|NA|TRBJ1-2|TRBV7-9
CASSTTGYGYTF
TGTGCCAGCAGCACAACAGGGTACGGCTACACCTTC
>NA|NA|TRBJ2-1|TRBV19
CASSPGNEQFF
TGTGCCAGCTCCCCGGGGAATGAGCAGTTCTTC
>NA|NA|TRBJ1-2|TRBV5-5
CASSLERAEESYGYTF
TGTGCCAGCAGCTTGGAGAGGGCTGAGGAATCCTATGGCTACACCTTC
>once|NA|TRBJ1-5|TRBV6-5
CASSYQGDQPQHF
TGTGCCAGCAGTTACCAAGGGGATCAGCCCCAGCATTTT
>NA|NA|TRBJ2-5|TRBV7-9
CASSPSRGTQEVQETQYF
TGTGCCAGCAGCCCCAGCCGGGGAACTCAGGAAGTCCAAGAGACCCAGTACTTC
>NA|TRBD1|TRBJ1-2|TRBV5-1
CASSFSPRDSRGYTF
TGCGCCAGCAGCTTTTCCCCCCGGGACAGTAGAGGCTACACCTTC
>many|NA|TRBJ2-5|TRBV4-1
CASSQDGTDQETQYF
TGCGCCAGCAGCCAAGACGGCACGGACCAAGAGACCCAGTACTTC
>NA|NA|TRBJ2-7|TRBV19
CASSTGRAYEQYF
TGTGCCAGCAGTACAGGAAGGGCCTACGAGCAGTACTTC
>NA|NA|TRBJ2-7|TRBV18
CASSPTGTHYEQYF
TGTGCCAGCTCACCAACCGGGACGCACTACGAGCAGTACTTC
>NA|TRBD1|TRBJ2-7|TRBV28
CASSRGQLYEQYF
TGTGCCAGCAGCCGGGGACAGCTATACGAGCAGTACTTC
>NA|NA|TRBJ2-7|TRBV5-1
CASSLMGREGSYEQYF
TGCGCCAGCAGCCTAATGGGGCGGGAAGGCTCCTACGAGCAGTACTTC
>NA|NA|TRBJ1-1|TRBV4-1
CASSQGTEGWNTEAFF
TGCGCCAGCAGCCAAGGAACAGAGGGATGGAACACTGAAGCTTTCTTT
>NA|NA|TRBJ1-2|TRBV7-8
CASSAGGYGYTF
TGTGCCAGCAGCGCCGGAGGTTATGGCTACACCTTC
>once|NA|TRBJ2-1|TRBV30
CAWEGRMVYNEQFF
TGTGCCTGGGAGGGCAGAATGGTTTACAATGAGCAGTTCTTC
>NA|NA|TRBJ1-1|TRBV29-1
CSVRAGANMNTEAFF
TGCAGCGTAAGAGCAGGAGCAAACATGAACACTGAAGCTTTCTTT
>NA|NA|TRBJ2-1|TRBV7-9
CASSSNWDEQFF
TGTGCCAGCAGCTCGAACTGGGATGAGCAGTTCTTC
>once|NA|TRBJ2-3|TRBV10-3
CAIKAAETGFTDTQYF
TGTGCCATCAAGGCCGCGGAGACGGGATTCACAGATACGCAGTATTTT
>NA|TRBD2|TRBJ2-7|TRBV19
CASSPTSGGWEQYF
TGTGCCAGTAGTCCGACTAGCGGGGGGTGGGAGCAGTACTTC
>NA|NA|TRBJ1-1|TRBV5-8
CASSLDVDTEAFF
TGTGCCAGCAGCTTGGACGTCGACACTGAAGCTTTCTTT
>once|NA|TRBJ1-1|TRBV28
CASSLQVDTEAFF
TGTGCCAGCAGTTTACAAGTGGACACTGAAGCTTTCTTT
>NA|NA|TRBJ1-5|TRBV30
CAWTIEGLNQPQHF
TGTGCCTGGACCATTGAGGGGCTGAATCAGCCCCAGCATTTT
>NA|TRBD2|TRBJ2-1|TRBV7-9
CASSLGSGGAYNEQFF
TGTGCCAGCAGCTTAGGGAGCGGGGGGGCATACAATGAGCAGTTCTTC
>NA|NA|TRBJ2-3|TRBV25-1
CASIGGLHTDTQYF
TGTGCCAGCATCGGCGGGCTCCACACAGATACGCAGTATTTT
>NA|NA|TRBJ2-7|TRBV7-3
CASSPRGRHEQYF
TGTGCCAGCAGCCCCCGAGGCAGACACGAGCAGTACTTC
>NA|NA|TRBJ2-3|TRBV11-2
CASSLAVLTDTQYF
TGTGCCAGCAGCTTAGCAGTCCTCACAGATACGCAGTATTTT
>NA|NA|TRBJ2-2|TRBV6-1
CASSGGTRNTGELFF
TGTGCCAGCAGTGGCGGGACAAGGAACACCGGGGAGCTGTTTTTT
>NA|TRBD2|TRBJ2-7|TRBV6-4
CASSLEAGGLYEQYF
TGTGCCAGCAGTTTGGAGGCGGGAGGACTCTACGAGCAGTACTTC
>NA|NA|TRBJ1-2|TRBV4-2
CASSQVGQPTINYGYTF
TGTGCCAGCAGCCAAGTGGGGCAGCCGACGATTAACTATGGCTACACCTTC
>once|TRBD1|TRBJ1-1|TRBV9
CASSVGQGTFEAFF
TGTGCCAGCAGCGTTGGACAGGGGACTTTTGAAGCTTTCTTT
>NA|TRBD2|TRBJ2-7|TRBV4-2
CASSLVAGSSYEQYF
TGTGCCAGCAGCTTGGTAGCGGGGTCTTCCTACGAGCAGTACTTC
>NA|TRBD1|TRBJ2-2|TRBV28
CASSHYAGQEILNTGELFF
TGTGCCAGCAGCCACTACGCGGGACAGGAAATTCTGAACACCGGGGAGCTGTTTTTT
>NA|NA|TRBJ2-1|TRBV6-6
CASSYGGDEQFF
TGTGCCAGCAGTTACGGCGGCGATGAGCAGTTCTTC
>NA|NA|TRBJ2-7|TRBV6-6
CASSYPGFEQYF
TGTGCCAGCAGTTACCCAGGGTTCGAGCAGTACTTC
>NA|TRBD1|TRBJ2-3|TRBV19
CASSMGTGTDTQYF
TGTGCCAGTAGTATGGGGACAGGCACAGATACGCAGTATTTT
>NA|TRBD2|TRBJ2-1|TRBV7-2
CASSPPSGRRWNEQFF
TGTGCCAGCAGTCCCCCTAGCGGGAGGAGATGGAATGAGCAGTTCTTC
>NA|NA|TRBJ1-2|TRBV7-2
CASSLAPTAGLGINGYTF
TGTGCCAGCAGCTTAGCCCCTACAGCTGGGTTAGGCATCAATGGCTACACCTTC
>NA|TRBD2|TRBJ2-3|TRBV7-6
CASNGPAGLAGHLGDTQYF
TGTGCCAGCAACGGACCTGCGGGGCTAGCGGGACACTTAGGAGATACGCAGTATTTT
>NA|NA|TRBJ1-4|TRBV4-1
CASSQGHPTNEKLFF
TGCGCCAGCAGCCAAGGGCATCCAACTAATGAAAAACTGTTTTTT
>NA|NA|TRBJ2-3|TRBV6-9
CASSWTQPTDTQYF
TGTGCCAGCAGTTGGACGCAACCCACAGATACGCAGTATTTT
>medium-sized|NA|TRBJ2-7|TRBV27
CASSLGIGYEQYF
TGTGCCAGCAGTTTAGGCATAGGGTACGAGCAGTACTTC
>NA|NA|TRBJ1-5|TRBV6-1
CASNEGTENQPQHF
TGTGCCAGCAACGAGGGGACGGAAAATCAGCCCCAGCATTTT
>NA|NA|TRBJ1-1|TRBV5-1
CASSMGTEAFF
TGCGCCAGCAGCATGGGTACTGAAGCTTTCTTT
>NA|NA|TRBJ2-5|TRBV5-5
CASSLEWASQETQYF
TGTGCCAGCAGCTTGGAGTGGGCATCTCAAGAGACCCAGTACTTC
>NA|TRBD2|TRBJ2-7|TRBV6-6
CASTLAGVAYEQYF
TGTGCCAGCACACTAGCGGGAGTAGCCTACGAGCAGTACTTC
>NA|NA|TRBJ1-1|TRBV7-2
CASTEGLNTEAFF
TGTGCCAGCACGGAGGGATTGAACACTGAAGCTTTCTTT
>medium-sized|TRBD1|TRBJ1-5|TRBV18
CASSGTGYFQPQHF
TGTGCCAGCTCCGGGACAGGGTACTTTCAGCCCCAGCATTTT
>NA|NA|TRBJ2-2|TRBV2
CASSVGRQGNTGELFF
TGTGCCAGCAGCGTCGGGAGACAGGGGAACACCGGGGAGCTGTTTTTT